The text below deals with one T cell receptor (beta chain). Its target antigen remains unknown. Base qualities are missing; no much larger clone stands one base away. Its CDR3 holds 16 amino acids, cysteine through phenylalanine. Only CDR3 DNA remains: 48 bases, in frame from the first base. Trimming accounts for 1 base at V and 2 bases at J, while the number of junction bases matched to no gene is 2. Taken from the germline V gene (reference sequence), the CDR1 and CDR2 loops are LNHDA and SQIVND. The sample is drawn from a study of blood T cell repertoires in COVID-19 (dated by TCRdb to the early 2020s). About the study as a whole: Samples covering the acute and convalescent phases of COVID-19 were provided by collaborators in the United States, Italy and Spain. The repertoires were released in a freely available public database meant as a resource for research on the immune response to SARS-CoV-2. The dataset comprised deeply sampled blood TCRbeta repertoires from subjects exposed to, actively infected with, or recovered from COVID-19. Samples were obtained from the ongoing ImmuneRACE study (first 160 participants) and from 1,200 or so subjects provided by 6 global collaborators. Where available, HLA class I and class II types were taken from metadata supplied by the sample provider and were not determined by assay-based typing. The material from the prospective study consisted of cDNA or gDNA derived from T cells, B-cell-depleted T cells, or PBMCs. A de-identified subject ID, COVID-19 status, age in years and sex were almost always included in the sample metadata.

Overall results and qualifications from the work: How much clinical and demographic metadata was included differed by source and by participant, and the metadata was provided uncurated.

Whole blood was collected in K2EDTA tubes by collaborating institutions according to the institutions' own protocols. For TCRbeta analysis, collaborators shipped samples in one of three forms: frozen whole blood, isolated PBMCs, or DNA extracted from either of those sample types. The immunoSEQ Assay, a bias-controlled multiplex PCR, was used to amplify TCRbeta CDR3 regions from genomic DNA. Turning to the authors' computational methods: Within the assay, amplification of reference gene primers was used to estimate how many nucleated cells each sample contained. Sequence reads were collapsed and filtered to measure the absolute abundance of every unique TCRbeta CDR3 rearrangement. For each sample, productive Simpson clonality was calculated as the square root of Simpson's diversity index over productive rearrangements. The clones in this table, taken by TCRdb from immuneACCESS, are in-frame only. Not every clone is retained; where verified, under half of the shortfall comes from an unresolved V gene, and the cause of the rest is unknown. From that table come the V and J calls and clone size; the DNA was used to work out D and trimming. This sample has 73,000 or so clones in its table, and about 86% of those were observed once. The leading ten clones occupy around 4.3% of the sample.

The receptor chain draws on TRBV19 and TRBJ2-3, with 11 bases matching TRBD1. The sequence was collected from a woman aged 60-75 years with acute or convalescent COVID-19. Sequenced material: peripheral blood. The nucleotides are TGTGCCAGTAGTATAGTGGACAGGGGGCCCACAGATACGCAGTATTTT. Its translation is CASSIVDRGPTDTQYF.